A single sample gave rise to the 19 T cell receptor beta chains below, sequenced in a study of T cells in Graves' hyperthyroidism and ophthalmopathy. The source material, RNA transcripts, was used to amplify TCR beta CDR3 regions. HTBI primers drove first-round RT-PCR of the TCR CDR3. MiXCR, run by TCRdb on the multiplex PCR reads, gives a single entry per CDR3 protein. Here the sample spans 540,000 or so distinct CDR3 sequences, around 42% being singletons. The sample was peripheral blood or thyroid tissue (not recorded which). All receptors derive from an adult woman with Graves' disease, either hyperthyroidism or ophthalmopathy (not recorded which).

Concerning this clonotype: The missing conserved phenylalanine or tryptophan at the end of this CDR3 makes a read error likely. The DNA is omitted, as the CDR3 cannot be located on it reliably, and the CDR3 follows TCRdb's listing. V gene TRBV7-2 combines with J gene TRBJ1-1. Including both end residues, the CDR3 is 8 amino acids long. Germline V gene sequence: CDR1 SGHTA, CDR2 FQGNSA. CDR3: CASTQPFS.

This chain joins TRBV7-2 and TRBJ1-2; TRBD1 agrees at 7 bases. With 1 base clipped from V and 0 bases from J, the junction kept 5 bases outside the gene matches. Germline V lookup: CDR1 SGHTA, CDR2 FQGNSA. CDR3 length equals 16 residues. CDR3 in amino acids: CASSLGAQGTNYGYTF. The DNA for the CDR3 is TGTGCCAGCAGCTTAGGGGCACAGGGGACTAACTATGGCTACACCTTC.

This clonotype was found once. The CDR3 region is CASRTVSGANVLTF. Here the CDR3 DNA reads TGTGCCAGCAGAACCGTCTCTGGGGCCAACGTCCTGACTTTC. V gene TRBV5-5 combines with J gene TRBJ2-6; D is unresolved. With 5 bases removed from V and 0 bases from J, the gap between germline ends came to 6 bases. Per germline, CDR1 SGHKS and CDR2 YYEKEE (reference sequence). CDR3 length equals 14 residues.

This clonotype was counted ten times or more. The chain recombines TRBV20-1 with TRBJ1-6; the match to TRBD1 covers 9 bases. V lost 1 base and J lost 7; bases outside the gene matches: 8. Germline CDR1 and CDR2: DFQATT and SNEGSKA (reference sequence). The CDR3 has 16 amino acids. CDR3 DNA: TGCAGTGCTAGAGTTATCCCGGGACAGGGAAATTCACCCCTCCACTTT. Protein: CSARVIPGQGNSPLHF.

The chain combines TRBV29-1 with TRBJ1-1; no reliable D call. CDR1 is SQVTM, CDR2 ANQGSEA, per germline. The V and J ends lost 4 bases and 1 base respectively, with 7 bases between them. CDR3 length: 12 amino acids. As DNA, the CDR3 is TGCAGCGTTGCTCCGGAGAACACTGAAGCTTTCTTT. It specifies CSVAPENTEAFF. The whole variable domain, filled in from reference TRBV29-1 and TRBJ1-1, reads SAVISQKPSRDICQRGTSLTIQCQVDSQVTMMFWYRQQPGQSLTLIATANQGSEATYESGFVIDKFPISRPNLTFSTLTVSNMSPEDSSIYLCSVAPENTEAFFGQGTRLTVV.

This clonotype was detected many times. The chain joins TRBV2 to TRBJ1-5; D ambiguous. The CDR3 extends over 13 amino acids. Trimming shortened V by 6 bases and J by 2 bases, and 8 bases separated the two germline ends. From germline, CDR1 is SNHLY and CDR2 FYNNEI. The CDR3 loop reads CASRKEGNQPQHF. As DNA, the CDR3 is TGTGCCAGCAGGAAAGAAGGCAATCAGCCCCAGCATTTT.

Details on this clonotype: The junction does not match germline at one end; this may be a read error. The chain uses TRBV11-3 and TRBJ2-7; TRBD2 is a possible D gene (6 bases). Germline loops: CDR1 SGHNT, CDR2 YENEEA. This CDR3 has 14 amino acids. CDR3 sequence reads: CASSLGGGIYEHYF. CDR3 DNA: TGTGCCAGCAGCTTGGGTGGCGGGATCTACGAGCACTACTTC.

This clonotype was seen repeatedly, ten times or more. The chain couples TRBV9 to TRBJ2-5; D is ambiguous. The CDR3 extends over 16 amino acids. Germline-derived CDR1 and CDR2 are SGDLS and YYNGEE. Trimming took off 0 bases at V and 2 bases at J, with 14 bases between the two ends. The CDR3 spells CASSVGSDLRQETQYF. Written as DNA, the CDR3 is TGTGCCAGCAGCGTAGGGTCCGACTTGCGACAAGAGACCCAGTACTTC.

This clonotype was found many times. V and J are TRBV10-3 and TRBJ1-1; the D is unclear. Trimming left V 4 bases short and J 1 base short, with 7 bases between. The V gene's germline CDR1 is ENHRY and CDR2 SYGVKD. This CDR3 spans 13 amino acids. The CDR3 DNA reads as TGTGCCATCAGTGCGGGAGGGAACACTGAAGCTTTCTTT. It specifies CAISAGGNTEAFF.

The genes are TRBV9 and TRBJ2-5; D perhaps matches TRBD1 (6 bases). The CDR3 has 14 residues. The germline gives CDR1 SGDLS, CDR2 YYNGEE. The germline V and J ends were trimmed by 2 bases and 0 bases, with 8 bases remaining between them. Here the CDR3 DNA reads TGTGCCAGCAGCGTCAGGGGACACCAAGAGACCCAGTACTTC. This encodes CASSVRGHQETQYF.

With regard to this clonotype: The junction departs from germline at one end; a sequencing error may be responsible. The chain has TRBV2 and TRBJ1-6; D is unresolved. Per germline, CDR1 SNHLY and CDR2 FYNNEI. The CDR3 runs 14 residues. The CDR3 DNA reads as TGTGCAAGCATTTCCAGCGCGGTAAATTCACGCCTCCACTTT. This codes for CASISSAVNSRLHF.

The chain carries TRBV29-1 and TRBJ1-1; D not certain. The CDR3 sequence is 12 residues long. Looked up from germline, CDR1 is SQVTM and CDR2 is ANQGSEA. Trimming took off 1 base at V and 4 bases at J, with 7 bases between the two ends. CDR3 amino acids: CSVEAELTEAFF. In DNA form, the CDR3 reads TGCAGCGTTGAAGCGGAGCTCACTGAAGCTTTCTTT. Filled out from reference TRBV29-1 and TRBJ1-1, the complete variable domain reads SAVISQKPSRDICQRGTSLTIQCQVDSQVTMMFWYRQQPGQSLTLIATANQGSEATYESGFVIDKFPISRPNLTFSTLTVSNMSPEDSSIYLCSVEAELTEAFFGQGTRLTVV.

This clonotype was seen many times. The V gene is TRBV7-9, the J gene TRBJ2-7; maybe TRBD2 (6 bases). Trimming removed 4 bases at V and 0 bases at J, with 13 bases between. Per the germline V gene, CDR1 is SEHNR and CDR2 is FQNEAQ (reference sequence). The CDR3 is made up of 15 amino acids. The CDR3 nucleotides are TGTGCCAGCAGCTCTAGCGCCAGAAGCTCCTACGAGCAGTACTTC. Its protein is CASSSSARSSYEQYF.

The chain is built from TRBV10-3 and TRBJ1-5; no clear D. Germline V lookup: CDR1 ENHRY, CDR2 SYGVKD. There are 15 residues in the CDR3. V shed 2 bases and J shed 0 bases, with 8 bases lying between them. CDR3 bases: TGTGCCATCAGTGAGGGAGGGATTAGCAATCAGCCCCAGCATTTT. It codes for CAISEGGISNQPQHF.

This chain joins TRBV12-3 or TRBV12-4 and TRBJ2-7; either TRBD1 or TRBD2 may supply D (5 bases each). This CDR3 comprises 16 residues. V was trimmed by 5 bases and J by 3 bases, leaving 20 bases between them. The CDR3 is CASSEGGKGAIYEQYF. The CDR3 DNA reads TGTGCCAGCAGTGAAGGAGGCAAAGGGGCGATCTACGAGCAGTACTTC.

CDR3 DNA: TGTGCCAGTACGGGGGCAGAGACAGAGCAAGCTTTCTTT. It is translated as CASTGAETEQAFF. The chain is built from TRBV19 and TRBJ1-1; D perhaps matches TRBD1 (6 bases). Germline CDR1 is LNHDA and CDR2 is SQIVND (reference sequence). Trimming took off 7 bases at V and 9 bases at J, with 18 bases between the two ends. CDR3 length: 13 amino acids.

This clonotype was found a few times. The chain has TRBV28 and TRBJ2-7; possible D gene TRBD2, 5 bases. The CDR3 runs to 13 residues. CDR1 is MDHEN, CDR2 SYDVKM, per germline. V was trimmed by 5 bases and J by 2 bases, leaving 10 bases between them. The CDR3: CASSELETYEQYF. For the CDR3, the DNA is TGTGCCAGCAGTGAACTAGAGACCTACGAGCAGTACTTC.

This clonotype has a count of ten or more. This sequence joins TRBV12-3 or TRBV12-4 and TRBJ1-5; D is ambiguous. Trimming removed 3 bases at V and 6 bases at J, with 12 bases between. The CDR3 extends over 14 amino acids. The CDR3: CASSFGNRAQPQHF. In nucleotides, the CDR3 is TGTGCCAGCAGTTTTGGAAATAGGGCTCAGCCCCAGCATTTT.

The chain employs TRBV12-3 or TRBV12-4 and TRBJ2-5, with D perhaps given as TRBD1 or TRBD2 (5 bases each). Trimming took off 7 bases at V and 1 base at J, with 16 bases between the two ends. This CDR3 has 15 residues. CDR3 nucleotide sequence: TGTGCCAGCACCCCGGGGCGTTTGGGCCAAGAGACCCAGTACTTC. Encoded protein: CASTPGRLGQETQYF.